This T cell receptor beta chain derives from a study of blood T cells in healthy people across ages. Broader study findings: It was the long-lived donors that had more naive CD4+ cells and higher diversity than aged donors.

The CDR3 runs 13 residues. Per the germline V gene, CDR1 is GTSNPN and CDR2 is SVGIG (reference sequence). PBMCs, at least 6.5 million per sample, were isolated. A note on this clonotype: The antigen is unknown.

The authors ran a second PCR of roughly 6 to 12 cycles using a sample-barcoded 5' primer and a J-beta primer mix. TCRdb itself ran the 5' RACE reads through MiXCR, one entry per CDR3 protein. The sample lists approximately 490,000 distinct CDR3 sequences; 24% were seen once. The same data also contributed to another study, on T cells of mothers and their children.

The rearrangement links TRBV30 to TRBJ2-3; tentatively, D is TRBD1 (6 bases). Sequencing was performed on blood. This clonotype was sampled from a boy younger than 18 in good health. CDR3 nucleotides: TGTGCGGACTCCAGGGGAGACACAGATACGCAGTATTTT. Translating gives CADSRGDTDTQYF.